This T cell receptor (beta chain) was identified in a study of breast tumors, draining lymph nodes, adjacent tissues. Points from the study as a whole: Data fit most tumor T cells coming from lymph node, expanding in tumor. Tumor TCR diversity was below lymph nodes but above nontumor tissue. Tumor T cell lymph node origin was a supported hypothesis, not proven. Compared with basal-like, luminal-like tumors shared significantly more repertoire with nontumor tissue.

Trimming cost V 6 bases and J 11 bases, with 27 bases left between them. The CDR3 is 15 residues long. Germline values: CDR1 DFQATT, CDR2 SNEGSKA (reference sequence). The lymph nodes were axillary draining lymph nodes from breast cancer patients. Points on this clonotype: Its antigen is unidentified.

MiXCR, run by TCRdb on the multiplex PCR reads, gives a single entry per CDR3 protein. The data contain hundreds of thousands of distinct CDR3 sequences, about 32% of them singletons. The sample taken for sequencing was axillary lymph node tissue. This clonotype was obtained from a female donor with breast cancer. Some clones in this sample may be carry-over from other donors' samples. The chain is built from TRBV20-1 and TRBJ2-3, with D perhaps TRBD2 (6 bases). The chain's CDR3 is CSAPGTSSSYNEQYF. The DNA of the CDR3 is TGCAGTGCCCCTGGGACTTCGAGCTCCTACAATGAGCAGTATTTT.